This T cell receptor beta chain was captured in a study of blood T cell repertoires in COVID-19. As for the study in general: The cDNA or gDNA used as material had been derived from T cells, B-cell-depleted T cells, or PBMCs.

Original analysis: Nucleated cell number was recorded as an estimate derived from reference gene primer amplification. The protocol was immunoSEQ multiplex PCR, while the TCRdb copy is restricted to in-frame clones and leaves out a portion. From that table come the V and J calls and clone size; the DNA was used to work out D and trimming. The repertoire holds 45,000 to 55,000 clones, 78% seen once, with more than 13% in the top ten. Germline V lookup: CDR1 GTSNPN, CDR2 SVGIG (reference sequence). The CDR3 has 13 amino acids. V trimming: 5 bases; J trimming: 7 bases; junction bases outside the gene matches: 5.

The V and J genes are TRBV30 and TRBJ1-2; 12 positions match TRBD1. Sequencing used peripheral blood. The receptor was derived from a human donor with active or convalescent COVID-19. The donor label of this sample is uncertain. The CDR3: CAWPGQGASGYTF. The CDR3 nucleotides read TGTGCCTGGCCGGGACAGGGGGCATCTGGCTACACCTTC. The full variable domain, rest sourced from reference TRBV30 and TRBJ1-2, is SQTIHQWPATLVQPVGSPLSLECTVEGTSNPNLYWYRQAAGRGLQLLFYSVGIGQISSEVPQNLSASRPQDRQFILSSKKLLLSDSGFYLCAWPGQGASGYTFGSGTRLTVV.